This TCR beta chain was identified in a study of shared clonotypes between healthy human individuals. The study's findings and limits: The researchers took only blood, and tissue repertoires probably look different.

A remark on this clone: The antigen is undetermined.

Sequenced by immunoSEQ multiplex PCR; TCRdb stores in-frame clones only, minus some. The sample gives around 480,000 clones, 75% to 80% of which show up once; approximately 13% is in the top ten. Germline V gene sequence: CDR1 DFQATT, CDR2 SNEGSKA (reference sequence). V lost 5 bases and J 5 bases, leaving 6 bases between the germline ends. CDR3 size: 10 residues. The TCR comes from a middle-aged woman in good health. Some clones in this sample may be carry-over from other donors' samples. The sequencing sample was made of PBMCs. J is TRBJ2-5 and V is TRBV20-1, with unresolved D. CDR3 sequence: CSALTETQYF. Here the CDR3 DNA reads TGCAGTGCTTTAACGGAGACCCAGTACTTC.